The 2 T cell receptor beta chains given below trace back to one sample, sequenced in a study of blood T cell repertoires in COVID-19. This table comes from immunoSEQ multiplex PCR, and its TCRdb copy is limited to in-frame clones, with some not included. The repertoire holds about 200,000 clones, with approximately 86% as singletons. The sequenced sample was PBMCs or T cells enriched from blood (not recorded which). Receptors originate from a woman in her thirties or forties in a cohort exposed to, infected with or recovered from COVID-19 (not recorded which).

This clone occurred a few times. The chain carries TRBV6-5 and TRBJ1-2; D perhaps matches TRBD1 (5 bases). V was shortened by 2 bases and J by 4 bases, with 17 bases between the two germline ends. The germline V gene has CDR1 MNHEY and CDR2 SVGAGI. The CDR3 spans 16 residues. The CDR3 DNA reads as TGTGCCAGCAGTTACAGTTTGGCAGTCCAGGGCTATGGCTACACCTTC. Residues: CASSYSLAVQGYGYTF.

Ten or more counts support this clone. CDR3 sequence reads: CASSQELGSSYEQYF. The CDR3 bases are TGCGCCAGCAGCCAAGAATTGGGGAGCTCCTACGAGCAGTACTTC. The rearrangement joins TRBV4-3 to TRBJ2-7, with D tentatively TRBD2 (5 bases). The V end lost 0 bases, the J end lost 0 bases, and 9 bases lay between the germline ends. CDR3 length: 15 amino acids. From germline, CDR1 is LGHNA and CDR2 YSLEER.